The TCR beta chain described here comes from a study of blood T cell repertoires in COVID-19. Study as a whole: The United States, Italy and Spain supplied acute and convalescent COVID-19 samples. Sources were T cells, B-cell-depleted T cells, or PBMCs; the material itself was cDNA or gDNA.

Methods used by the authors: Reference gene primer amplification in the assay estimated nucleated cell counts. The data were produced by immunoSEQ multiplex PCR, yet TCRdb's version contains in-frame clones alone and is incomplete. V, J and clone size are those of that table, while D and trimming were read from the DNA. The sample includes about 240,000 clones, roughly four fifths of them seen just once. The germline V gene has CDR1 GTSNPN and CDR2 SVGIG (reference sequence). Trimming removed 1 base from V and 1 base from J, with 15 bases in between. The CDR3 covers 16 residues. The chain is built from TRBV30 and TRBJ2-3; D may be TRBD2 (5 bases). The receptor was derived from a man aged 50 to 60 with acute or convalescent COVID-19. The sample was peripheral blood. DNA of the CDR3: TGTGCCTGGAGTGGGACTCTGGGCGGAGGCACAGATACGCAGTATTTT. It encodes CAWSGTLGGGTDTQYF.